The next 16 T cell receptor beta chains were all read from a single sample in a study of T-cell reconstitution after alpha-beta-depleted transplantation in children. TCRbeta library preparation incorporated unique molecular identifiers. Via MiXCR, TCRdb re-called the PCR reads, giving one row per CDR3 protein. Found here are around 120,000 distinct CDR3 sequences, 20% to 25% of them singletons; the top ten hold about 10%. Sequenced material: PBMCs, mostly from graft donor cells, taken 180 days after TCRalphabeta/CD19-depleted stem cell transplant. The receptors stem from a male patient aged 2 to 10 who had a stem cell transplant for chronic granulomatous disease, so the T cells may come from the graft donor.

The CDR3 sequence is CASSFDLYNEQFF. CDR3 DNA sequence: TGTGCCAGCAGCTTTGACTTATACAATGAGCAGTTCTTC. J is TRBJ2-1 and V is TRBV7-3; no definite D call. CDR3 length: 13 residues. Germline CDR1 SGHTA, CDR2 FQGTGA. The V and J ends lost 3 bases and 4 bases respectively, with 7 bases between them. Full variable domain (rest looked up from reference TRBV7-3 and TRBJ2-1): GAGVSQTPSNKVTEKGKYVELRCDPISGHTALYWYRQSLGQGPEFLIYFQGTGAADDSGLPNDRFFAVRPEGSVSTLKIQRTERGDSAVYLCASSFDLYNEQFFGPGTRLTVL.

The genes are TRBV7-3 and TRBJ1-1; no clear D gene. This CDR3 is built from 13 residues. The germline V gene has CDR1 SGHTA and CDR2 FQGTGA. Trimming stripped 7 bases from V and 3 bases from J, with 12 bases between. The CDR3 loop is CASNRLRDTEAFF. CDR3 DNA sequence: TGTGCCAGCAACAGACTGAGGGACACTGAAGCTTTCTTT.

This clonotype was observed many times. The J gene is TRBJ2-1, the V gene TRBV20-1; 7 positions match TRBD2. With V trimmed by 0 bases and J by 1 base, 6 bases remained unmatched. CDR1 DFQATT and CDR2 SNEGSKA come from the germline V gene (reference sequence). This CDR3 is built from 16 residues. The CDR3 nucleotides are TGCAGTGCTAGAGATCTTTGGGGGGGGTCCTACAATGAGCAGTTCTTC. Translated: CSARDLWGGSYNEQFF.

The chain recombines TRBV5-6 with TRBJ2-5, with no clear D. The CDR3 spans 11 residues. Deletions cut 0 bases from V and 9 bases from J, with 6 bases between. Germline V lookup: CDR1 SGHDT, CDR2 YYEEEE. The CDR3 sequence: CASSLDRAQYF. The DNA of the CDR3 is TGTGCCAGCAGCTTGGATAGGGCCCAGTACTTC. Filled out from reference TRBV5-6 and TRBJ2-5, the complete variable domain reads DAGVTQSPTHLIKTRGQQVTLRCSPKSGHDTVSWYQQALGQGPQFIFQYYEEEERQRGNFPDRFSGHQFPNYSSELNVNALLLGDSALYLCASSLDRAQYFGPGTRLLVL.

This clonotype was seen many times. This chain joins TRBV15 and TRBJ2-3, with 7 bases aligning to TRBD2. CDR3 length: 15 residues. Germline lookup yields CDR1 LNHNV and CDR2 YYDKDF (reference sequence). V was pared by 5 bases and J by 2 bases, with 7 bases of the junction left unmatched. The DNA for the CDR3 is TGTGCCACCAGCCACCTAGCGGTTGACACAGATACGCAGTATTTT. It yields the protein CATSHLAVDTDTQYF.

The CDR3 nucleotides are TGCGCCAGCAGCTTGGCCCTAGCTGCTGAGGGTCCTGAGCAGTTCTTC. Protein sequence: CASSLALAAEGPEQFF. This rearrangement joins TRBV5-1 to TRBJ2-1; tentative D call: TRBD2 (5 bases). CDR1 and CDR2 from the germline V gene are SGHRS and YFSETQ. This CDR3 comprises 16 residues. V lost 0 bases, J lost 9 bases, and 19 bases lay in between. Supplemented by reference TRBV5-1 and TRBJ2-1, the full variable domain reads KAGVTQTPRYLIKTRGQQVTLSCSPISGHRSVSWYQQTPGQGLQFLFEYFSETQRNKGNFPGRFSGRQFSNSRSEMNVSTLELGDSALYLCASSLALAAEGPEQFFGPGTRLTVL.

This clonotype was counted ten times or more. This chain connects TRBV12-3 or TRBV12-4 to TRBJ2-5; 14 bases agree with TRBD2. The length of the CDR3 is 18 residues. V lost 6 bases to trimming and J lost 5 bases; unmatched junction nucleotides: 14. CDR3 residues: CASRGGYGTSGSWETQYF. The CDR3 nucleotides are TGTGCCAGCAGGGGGGGATACGGGACTAGCGGGAGCTGGGAGACCCAGTACTTC.

This clonotype was picked up many times. This chain connects TRBV12-3 or TRBV12-4 to TRBJ2-1; 10 bases line up with TRBD2. Unmatched junction bases numbered 6, after V lost 1 base and J lost 6 bases. The CDR3 covers 16 residues. CDR3 nucleotide sequence: TGTGCCAGCAGTTTAGTGTTGACTAGCGGGTCCAATGAGCAGTTCTTC. Amino acid sequence: CASSLVLTSGSNEQFF.

There are a few counts of this clonotype. The chain combines TRBV7-2 with TRBJ2-5, with D possibly being TRBD2 (5 bases). CDR1 and CDR2 (germline): SGHTA, FQGNSA. Trimming removed 5 bases from V and 5 bases from J, with 12 bases in between. The CDR3 is 13 amino acids. The CDR3 sequence: CASSISVFETQYF. The CDR3 region has the DNA TGTGCCAGCAGCATTAGCGTATTTGAGACCCAGTACTTC.

This clonotype was seen many times. V usage is TRBV2 and J usage is TRBJ2-5; 7 bases match TRBD2. The junction had 1 base not matched to a gene; V was cut back by 7 bases and J by 2 bases. The germline CDR1 and CDR2 sequences are SNHLY and FYNNEI. There are 12 residues in the CDR3. The CDR3 DNA is TGTGCCAGCATGGGAGGGCAAGAGACCCAGTACTTC. It encodes CASMGGQETQYF.

This clonotype was detected a few times. The genes are TRBV7-6 and TRBJ2-1, with 14 bases matching TRBD2. This CDR3 spans 17 amino acids. Trimming removed 2 bases from V and 8 bases from J; junction bases left unmatched: 8. Germline V gene sequence: CDR1 SGHVS, CDR2 FNYEAQ. CDR3 protein: CASSLMAGTSGGDEQFF. CDR3 coding DNA: TGTGCCAGCAGCTTAATGGCCGGGACTAGCGGGGGAGATGAGCAGTTCTTC.

This clonotype has just a few counts. This sequence joins TRBV5-1 and TRBJ2-3; no firm D call. Trimming took 5 bases from V and 1 from J, leaving 8 bases between them. Per the germline V gene, CDR1 is SGHRS and CDR2 is YFSETQ. This CDR3 region has 13 residues. The CDR3: CASRISGTDTQYF. CDR3 nucleotide sequence: TGCGCCAGCAGAATCTCAGGCACAGATACGCAGTATTTT.

J is TRBJ1-2 and V is TRBV29-1; 7 nucleotides match TRBD1. CDR1 and CDR2 from the germline V gene are SQVTM and ANQGSEA. The CDR3 runs to 12 residues. V gave up 7 bases and J gave up 6 bases; unmatched junction bases: 8. The CDR3 region has the DNA TGCAGCGGAGGGGGCGGGACAAATGGCTACACCTTC. Translated, it gives CSGGGGTNGYTF.

The V and J genes are TRBV15 and TRBJ2-7, with a weak D call TRBD1 (5 bases). The CDR3 extends over 15 amino acids. Per germline, CDR1 LNHNV and CDR2 YYDKDF (reference sequence). V gave up 0 bases and J gave up 5 bases, with 14 bases separating them. CDR3 DNA: TGTGCCACCAGCAGAGATCCCGAAAGGGGCCACGAGCAGTACTTC. As protein: CATSRDPERGHEQYF.

This clonotype came up many times. The chain has TRBV20-1 and TRBJ2-1; D unresolved. CDR3 length: 13 amino acids. Germline lookup yields CDR1 DFQATT and CDR2 SNEGSKA (reference sequence). The CDR3 coding sequence is TGCAATCCAGGCGAGCTGAGATACAATGAGCAGTTCTTC. Translating it yields CNPGELRYNEQFF.

This clonotype showed up many times. The chain is built from TRBV20-1 and TRBJ2-7; 8 nucleotides line up with TRBD2. V trimming: 3 bases; J trimming: 4 bases; junction bases outside the gene matches: 8. The CDR3 extends over 14 amino acids. Per germline, CDR1 DFQATT and CDR2 SNEGSKA (reference sequence). The CDR3 protein is CSASPGGAVYEQYF. CDR3 DNA: TGCAGTGCTAGTCCGGGGGGGGCGGTGTACGAGCAGTACTTC.